The present T cell receptor (beta chain) was sequenced within a study of blood T cell repertoires in COVID-19. Background on the study: The study drew acute and convalescent COVID-19 samples from the United States, Italy and Spain. T cells, B-cell-depleted T cells, or PBMCs provided the cDNA or gDNA that served as material.

Source study methods: Reference gene primers were amplified, and this amplification served to estimate nucleated cell counts. Profiling relied on immunoSEQ multiplex PCR, and the TCRdb table lists in-frame clones only, not all of them. V and J calls plus clone size are reproduced from that table; the DNA served to infer D and trimming. The sample has under 250,000 clones; around 82% are singletons. Germline CDR1 is LNHNV and CDR2 is YYDKDF (reference sequence). The CDR3 consists of 18 residues. Losses at the gene ends were 1 base for V and 0 bases for J; bases not matched to a gene: 9. The gene calls are TRBV15 and TRBJ1-5; 7 positions agree with TRBD1. The sequencing sample was made of peripheral blood. The sequence was obtained from a woman in her 40s with acute or convalescent COVID-19. The CDR3 is CATSRAGQVLFSNQPQHF. Written as DNA, the CDR3 is TGTGCCACCAGCAGAGCCGGACAGGTTTTGTTTAGCAATCAGCCCCAGCATTTT. The full variable domain, completed using reference TRBV15 and TRBJ1-5, is DAMVIQNPRYQVTQFGKPVTLSCSQTLNHNVMYWYQQKSSQAPKLLFHYYDKDFNNEADTPDNFQSRRPNTSFCFLDIRSPGLGDTAMYLCATSRAGQVLFSNQPQHFGDGTRLSIL.